This TCR beta chain derives from a study of cytomegalovirus exposure and HLA in healthy donors. Both 60 Vbeta primers and 13 Jbeta primers went into the PCR. This table comes from immunoSEQ multiplex PCR, and its TCRdb copy is limited to in-frame clones, with some not included. Among over 100,000 clones listed, approximately 80% were seen once. Germline CDR1 is SGHRS and CDR2 is YFSETQ. With V trimmed by 3 bases and J by 4 bases, 6 bases remained unmatched. CDR3 length equals 14 residues. The sequencing sample was made of PBMCs. The chain recombines TRBV5-1 with TRBJ1-2, with 7 nucleotides matching TRBD1. This clonotype was obtained from a woman in her thirties in good health and CMV-seronegative. Here the CDR3 DNA reads TGCGCCAGCAGCTCACAAGGGGGCAGCTATGGCTACACCTTC. It is translated as CASSSQGGSYGYTF.